These 18 T cell receptor beta chains were sequenced from one sample in a study of cytomegalovirus exposure and HLA in healthy donors. With 60 Vbeta and 13 Jbeta primers, the PCR was carried out. Profiled with immunoSEQ multiplex PCR; TCRdb holds only in-frame clones, not every one. The data hold roughly 150,000 clones, with roughly 80% observed a single time. What was sequenced was PBMCs. The receptors stem from a man aged 18 to 29 in good health and CMV-seropositive.

This clone turned up a few times. V is TRBV5-1 and J is TRBJ1-1, with 7 bases aligning to TRBD1. Looked up from germline, CDR1 is SGHRS and CDR2 is YFSETQ. With V trimmed by 0 bases and J by 3 bases, 2 bases remained unmatched. This CDR3 contains 14 residues. The CDR3 loop reads CASSLGGQHTEAFF. The CDR3 bases are TGCGCCAGCAGCTTGGGGGGACAGCACACTGAAGCTTTCTTT.

This chain links TRBV5-1 with TRBJ2-4; maybe TRBD1 (5 bases). The V gene lost 1 base and the J gene lost 6 bases, with 14 bases spanning the gap. The germline V gene encodes CDR1 SGHRS and CDR2 YFSETQ. CDR3 length: 15 residues. In nucleotides, the CDR3 is TGCGCCAGCAGCTTGCTAGGGGATTCGGGAAACATTCAGTACTTC. It encodes CASSLLGDSGNIQYF.

V usage is TRBV5-1 and J usage is TRBJ2-5; the match to TRBD1 covers 7 bases. V was pared by 2 bases and J by 5 bases, with 3 bases of the junction left unmatched. CDR3 size: 13 residues. CDR1 and CDR2 from the germline V gene are SGHRS and YFSETQ. The CDR3 DNA reads TGCGCCAGCAGCTTTCGACAGGGCGAGACCCAGTACTTC. Protein sequence: CASSFRQGETQYF. Filled out from reference TRBV5-1 and TRBJ2-5, the complete variable domain reads KAGVTQTPRYLIKTRGQQVTLSCSPISGHRSVSWYQQTPGQGLQFLFEYFSETQRNKGNFPGRFSGRQFSNSRSEMNVSTLELGDSALYLCASSFRQGETQYFGPGTRLLVL.

The V gene is TRBV28, the J gene TRBJ1-2; D gene unclear. CDR3 length: 12 residues. The germline V gene has CDR1 MDHEN and CDR2 SYDVKM. V lost 1 base and J lost 7, with 7 bases in between. CDR3 sequence reads: CASSLLWSGYTF. The CDR3, as DNA: TGTGCCAGCAGTTTATTGTGGAGTGGCTACACCTTC.

This clone came up once. The genes are TRBV4-1 and TRBJ2-3; 8 bases fit TRBD1. Germline lookup yields CDR1 MGHRA and CDR2 YSYEKL. V shed 4 bases and J 0 bases; nucleotides not matched to a gene: 6. CDR3 length: 16 residues. CDR3 region: CASSPGTGPSTDTQYF. The CDR3 DNA reads as TGCGCCAGCAGCCCCGGGACAGGCCCGAGCACAGATACGCAGTATTTT.

The V and J genes are TRBV4-1 and TRBJ1-2; 8 bases are a match to TRBD1. Germline V gene sequence: CDR1 MGHRA, CDR2 YSYEKL. The ends lost 2 bases at V and 6 bases at J; junction bases unmatched: 5. The CDR3 has 14 amino acids. CDR3 amino acids: CASSQPHRGDGYTF. The CDR3 DNA sequence: TGCGCCAGCAGCCAACCCCACAGGGGGGATGGCTACACCTTC.

The rearrangement links TRBV27 to TRBJ2-7; D may be TRBD2 (6 bases). The V end lost 4 bases, the J end lost 2 bases, and 15 bases lay between the germline ends. In germline, CDR1 is MNHEY, CDR2 SMNVEV (reference sequence). The CDR3 runs 15 residues. The CDR3 coding sequence is TGTGCCAGCAGTTCGGGACTCACGTTCCCCTACGAGCAGTACTTC. Translation gives CASSSGLTFPYEQYF.

The chain joins TRBV6-1 to TRBJ2-5; the match to TRBD1 covers 7 bases. The DNA end lines up better with TRBJ2-7; the J call may be wrong. Germline CDR1 MNHNS, CDR2 SASEGT. This CDR3 comprises 14 residues. The CDR3 coding sequence is TGTGCCAGCAGTGAAGCGGGGCAGGGGGACGAGCAGTACTTC. The encoded protein is CASSEAGQGDEQYF.

For the CDR3, the DNA is TGTGCCAGCAGTTCAGCAGGGTTCAATCAGCCCCAGCATTTT. Protein sequence: CASSSAGFNQPQHF. The V call is TRBV2, the J call TRBJ1-5, with D maybe TRBD1 (5 bases). CDR1 is SNHLY and CDR2 is FYNNEI in the germline V gene. The CDR3 has 14 amino acids. V lost 5 bases and J lost 3, with 11 bases in between.

The V call is TRBV13, the J call TRBJ2-3, with D maybe TRBD1 (6 bases). The CDR3 contains 16 residues. Germline loops: CDR1 PRHDT, CDR2 FYEKMQ (reference sequence). Trimming took 3 bases from V and 2 from J, leaving 15 bases between them. CDR3 nucleotide sequence: TGTGCCAGCAGCTTTGGGGGCAGGGGCGACACAGATACGCAGTATTTT. Translation: CASSFGGRGDTDTQYF.

CDR3 sequence (DNA): TGCGCCAGCAGCCTTACGGGGGGCAGGAACACTGAAGCTTTCTTT. It translates to CASSLTGGRNTEAFF. The chain joins TRBV5-1 to TRBJ1-1; possible D gene TRBD1, 6 bases. Trimming removed 4 bases at V and 1 base at J, with 14 bases between. The CDR3 length is 15 residues. CDR1 is SGHRS, CDR2 YFSETQ, per germline.

The chain uses TRBV15 and TRBJ2-7; D unclear. This CDR3 has 17 residues. V was pared by 0 bases and J by 3 bases, with 18 bases between. Germline CDR1 and CDR2: LNHNV and YYDKDF (reference sequence). The CDR3 region is CATSRDLAGPGYYEQYF. The DNA of the CDR3 is TGTGCCACCAGCAGAGATTTGGCAGGCCCTGGGTACTACGAGCAGTACTTC.

The CDR3 loop reads CASSRRQATGPQHF. Here the CDR3 DNA reads TGTGCCAGCAGCCGCCGACAGGCTACGGGGCCCCAGCATTTT. This chain connects TRBV2 to TRBJ1-5, with D perhaps matching TRBD1 (6 bases). V lost 6 bases to trimming and J lost 9 bases, with 18 bases between them. Germline V gene sequence: CDR1 SNHLY, CDR2 FYNNEI. This CDR3 comprises 14 residues.

The genes are TRBV4-1 and TRBJ2-1, with TRBD2 identical over 10 bases. From germline, CDR1 is MGHRA and CDR2 YSYEKL. The CDR3 extends over 17 amino acids. The V segment lost 3 bases and the J segment 5 bases; nucleotides outside the gene matches: 10. The CDR3 reads CASSQGAGLAAHNEQFF. The CDR3 DNA is TGCGCCAGCAGCCAGGGTGCCGGACTAGCGGCACACAATGAGCAGTTCTTC.

The CDR3 spells CASSQDIGEGEQYF. Written as DNA, the CDR3 is TGCGCCAGCAGCCAAGATATAGGGGAGGGCGAGCAGTACTTC. The V gene is TRBV4-1, the J gene TRBJ2-7, with 7 bases identical to TRBD2. CDR1 MGHRA and CDR2 YSYEKL come from the germline V gene. The J segment lost 6 bases and the V segment lost 0 bases, leaving 5 bases of the junction unmatched. This CDR3 region has 14 residues.

Notes on this clone: The same CDR3 arises from other DNA sequences in this sample as well. The genes are TRBV28 and TRBJ2-7; D is uncertain. Between the trimmed V and J ends, which lost 8 bases and 0 bases, there was a span of 14 bases. From germline, CDR1 is MDHEN and CDR2 SYDVKM. The CDR3 is made up of 14 amino acids. Here the CDR3 reads CASCRQAISYEQYF. CDR3 DNA: TGTGCCAGCTGTAGGCAGGCGATCTCCTACGAGCAGTACTTC.

This rearrangement joins TRBV28 to TRBJ2-7, with D hard to call. From germline, CDR1 is MDHEN and CDR2 SYDVKM. This CDR3 contains 14 residues. V lost 4 bases to trimming and J lost 0 bases, with 10 bases between them. The CDR3 protein is CASSYARSSYEQYF. CDR3 nucleotides: TGTGCCAGCAGTTACGCAAGGAGCTCCTACGAGCAGTACTTC. The whole variable domain, filled in from reference TRBV28 and TRBJ2-7, reads DVKVTQSSRYLVKRTGEKVFLECVQDMDHENMFWYRQDPGLGLRLIYFSYDVKMKEKGDIPEGYSVSREKKERFSLILESASTNQTSMYLCASSYARSSYEQYFGPGTRLTVT.

The chain employs TRBV18 and TRBJ2-2, with D possibly TRBD1 on 6 matching bases. CDR1 is KGHSH, CDR2 LQKENI, per germline. This CDR3 has 15 amino acids. Trimming took 2 bases from V and 1 from J, leaving 8 bases between them. CDR3 DNA: TGTGCCAGCTCACCAGGACAGCAGAACACCGGGGAGCTGTTTTTT. Encoded protein: CASSPGQQNTGELFF. Looking up the rest from reference TRBV18 and TRBJ2-2 gives the full variable domain: NAGVMQNPRHLVRRRGQEARLRCSPMKGHSHVYWYRQLPEEGLKFMVYLQKENIIDESGMPKERFSAEFPKEGPSILRIQQVVRGDSAAYFCASSPGQQNTGELFFGEGSRLTVL.